Presented here are 29 T cell receptor beta chains from one specimen sequenced in a study of blood T cell repertoires in COVID-19. Using immunoSEQ multiplex PCR, the repertoire was profiled, and TCRdb retains in-frame clones only, with some absent. The repertoire holds approximately 220,000 clones, with roughly nine tenths as singletons. Sample: peripheral blood. These receptors were collected from a man in his forties or fifties with acute or convalescent COVID-19.

The chain recombines TRBV5-6 with TRBJ1-1; D remains unclear. CDR1 and CDR2 from the germline V gene are SGHDT and YYEEEE. V lost 7 bases to trimming and J lost 1 base, with 14 bases between them. The CDR3 is made up of 14 amino acids. The CDR3 nucleotides are TGTGCCAGCGGCGGCGGTAGTTCGAACACTGAAGCTTTCTTT. Translating gives CASGGGSSNTEAFF. Using reference TRBV5-6 and TRBJ1-1 for the parts outside the CDR3, the full variable domain is DAGVTQSPTHLIKTRGQQVTLRCSPKSGHDTVSWYQQALGQGPQFIFQYYEEEERQRGNFPDRFSGHQFPNYSSELNVNALLLGDSALYLCASGGGSSNTEAFFGQGTRLTVV.

The chain employs TRBV3-1 (or the pseudogene TRBV3-2) and TRBJ2-1; 9 nucleotides match TRBD2. Unmatched junction bases numbered 2, after V lost 1 base and J lost 10 bases. Germline CDR1 and CDR2: LGHDT and YNNKEL (reference sequence). The CDR3 contains 13 residues. The CDR3 loop is CASSQGLAGEQFF. The CDR3 DNA reads as TGTGCCAGCAGCCAAGGGCTAGCGGGAGAGCAGTTCTTC.

The V call is TRBV5-5, the J call TRBJ1-2; D is unresolved. This CDR3 comprises 11 residues. Between the trimmed V and J ends, which lost 6 bases and 8 bases, there was a span of 11 bases. The germline CDR1 and CDR2 sequences are SGHKS and YYEKEE (reference sequence). The CDR3 region has the DNA TGTGCCAGCACCAGCGGGTGGGGCTACACCTTC. Encoded protein: CASTSGWGYTF.

The chain carries TRBV7-8 and TRBJ2-7; a weak D match, TRBD2 (5 bases). The CDR3 loop spans 15 amino acids. The germline V and J ends were trimmed by 2 bases and 4 bases, with 15 bases remaining between them. Germline V CDR1 and CDR2: SGHVS, FQNEAQ. The chain's CDR3 is CASSLNLAEGYEQYF. The CDR3 region has the DNA TGTGCCAGCAGCTTAAATTTGGCAGAGGGATACGAGCAGTACTTC.

The CDR3 loop reads CASSLAPGAYEQYF. CDR3 bases: TGTGCCAGCAGCTTAGCTCCAGGGGCTTACGAGCAGTACTTC. This chain joins TRBV7-9 and TRBJ2-7, with D maybe TRBD1 (6 bases). V was cut by 0 bases and J by 4 bases, with 10 bases left in between. CDR3 length: 14 amino acids. Germline assignment: CDR1 SEHNR and CDR2 FQNEAQ (reference sequence).

The chain carries TRBV5-1 and TRBJ2-3; 10 positions agree with TRBD1. CDR1 is SGHRS, CDR2 YFSETQ, per germline. The V and J ends lost 0 bases and 2 bases, in that order; junction bases with no gene match: 6. The length of the CDR3 is 17 residues. CDR3 residues: CASSLAGDRGITDTQYF. The CDR3 nucleotides read TGCGCCAGCAGCTTGGCGGGGGACAGGGGAATCACAGATACGCAGTATTTT.

This chain uses TRBV7-2 with TRBJ2-2; the D gene is possibly TRBD2 (6 bases). V was cut by 5 bases and J by 1 base, with 8 bases left in between. Germline CDR1 reads SGHTA; CDR2 reads FQGNSA. The CDR3 runs 14 residues. The CDR3 nucleotides read TGTGCCAGCAGCCATAGCGGGAACACCGGGGAGCTGTTTTTT. It specifies CASSHSGNTGELFF. Variable domain in full (rest from reference TRBV7-2 and TRBJ2-2): GAGVSQSPSNKVTEKGKDVELRCDPISGHTALYWYRQSLGQGLEFLIYFQGNSAPDKSGLPSDRFSAERTGGSVSTLTIQRTQQEDSAVYLCASSHSGNTGELFFGEGSRLTVL.

The chain employs TRBV19 and TRBJ1-3, with TRBD1 matching over 9 bases. This CDR3 comprises 15 residues. J lost 4 bases, V lost 5 bases, and 6 bases had no gene match. Germline V CDR1 and CDR2: LNHDA, SQIVND (reference sequence). The CDR3 sequence is CASSYSDRGGNTIYF. The CDR3 nucleotides are TGTGCCAGTAGTTATTCGGACAGGGGCGGAAACACCATATATTTT.

V is TRBV7-8 and J is TRBJ1-6, with 9 nucleotides matching TRBD1. The V gene's germline CDR1 is SGHVS and CDR2 FQNEAQ. This CDR3 has 15 residues. The V and J ends lost 4 bases and 6 bases, in that order; junction bases with no gene match: 4. This CDR3 reads CASSSGTGFNSPLHF. The CDR3 DNA is TGTGCCAGCAGCTCCGGGACAGGGTTTAATTCACCCCTCCACTTT. Variable domain in full (rest from reference TRBV7-8 and TRBJ1-6): GAGVSQSPRYKVAKRGQDVALRCDPISGHVSLFWYQQALGQGPEFLTYFQNEAQLDKSGLPSDRFFAERPEGSVSTLKIQRTQQEDSAVYLCASSSGTGFNSPLHFGNGTRLTVT.

The chain employs TRBV27 and TRBJ1-5; D may be TRBD1 (5 bases). The V and J ends lost 9 bases and 0 bases respectively, with 18 bases between them. The CDR3 sequence is 16 residues long. CDR1 and CDR2 from the germline V gene are MNHEY and SMNVEV (reference sequence). CDR3 amino acids: CARRGGYSYSNQPQHF. DNA for the CDR3: TGTGCCAGAAGGGGTGGCTATTCGTATAGCAATCAGCCCCAGCATTTT.

V and J are TRBV19 and TRBJ2-4; the match to TRBD2 covers 12 bases. The CDR3 runs 13 residues. The V segment lost 5 bases and the J segment 12 bases; nucleotides outside the gene matches: 5. CDR1 is LNHDA, CDR2 SQIVND, per germline (reference sequence). The CDR3 DNA sequence: TGTGCCAGTAGTTCCAGGACTAGCGGGACTCAGTACTTC. Encoded protein: CASSSRTSGTQYF.

This clone was seen only a few times. This chain connects TRBV5-1 to TRBJ2-1; 10 positions agree with TRBD2. Trimming removed 1 base from V and 4 bases from J; junction bases left unmatched: 5. From germline, CDR1 is SGHRS and CDR2 YFSETQ. The CDR3 totals 16 residues. CDR3 in amino acids: CASSLTSGDPYNEQFF. In nucleotides, the CDR3 is TGCGCCAGCAGCTTGACTAGCGGGGACCCTTACAATGAGCAGTTCTTC.

The chain combines TRBV27 with TRBJ2-1, with 10 bases lining up with TRBD2. The germline V gene encodes CDR1 MNHEY and CDR2 SMNVEV (reference sequence). The CDR3 runs 15 residues. The V and J ends lost 5 bases and 3 bases, in that order; junction bases with no gene match: 4. As DNA, the CDR3 is TGTGCCAGCAGTGATACTAGCGGGGTCTACAATGAGCAGTTCTTC. Residues: CASSDTSGVYNEQFF.

The chain links TRBV5-1 to TRBJ1-6; maybe TRBD1 (6 bases). Trimming stripped 4 bases from V and 7 bases from J, with 12 bases between. Germline V gives CDR1 SGHRS, CDR2 YFSETQ. The CDR3 is 14 amino acids. Here the CDR3 DNA reads TGCGCCAGCAGCAACACTACAGGGAATTCACCCCTCCACTTT. It encodes CASSNTTGNSPLHF.

V usage is TRBV6-2 or TRBV6-3 and J usage is TRBJ1-2; 12 nucleotides agree with TRBD1. The CDR3 runs to 17 residues. Germline trimming cut 6 bases from V and 8 bases from J; bases unmatched to any gene: 16. Germline V gene lookup returns CDR1 MNHEY and CDR2 SVGEGT. This chain's CDR3 is CASSHRPGTGGSLGYTF. In DNA form, the CDR3 reads TGTGCCAGCAGCCACCGTCCCGGGACAGGGGGCTCTTTGGGCTACACCTTC.

This chain connects TRBV28 to TRBJ1-5; no clear D. Per the germline V gene, CDR1 is MDHEN and CDR2 is SYDVKM. Trimming removed 7 bases from V and 0 bases from J, with 13 bases in between. The CDR3 sequence is 15 residues long. DNA of the CDR3: TGTGCCAGCACCTGGGCCGTTTATAGCAATCAGCCCCAGCATTTT. It codes for CASTWAVYSNQPQHF.

This clone appeared a single time. This sequence joins TRBV18 and TRBJ2-7; 7 bases line up with TRBD1. V lost 3 bases to trimming and J lost 4 bases; unmatched junction nucleotides: 6. The CDR3 runs 14 residues. Germline V gene data show CDR1 as KGHSH and CDR2 as LQKENI. The CDR3 coding sequence is TGTGCCAGCTCACCCGGGACAGAACTTTACGAGCAGTACTTC. As protein: CASSPGTELYEQYF.

The chain uses TRBV4-3 and TRBJ2-2, with TRBD2 identical over 11 bases. Germline lookup yields CDR1 LGHNA and CDR2 YSLEER. The CDR3 runs 17 residues. Germline trimming cut 0 bases from V and 0 bases from J; bases unmatched to any gene: 0. The CDR3 loop is CASSQEGLAANTGELFF. CDR3 DNA sequence: TGCGCCAGCAGCCAAGAGGGACTAGCGGCGAACACCGGGGAGCTGTTTTTT.

The V gene is TRBV3-1 (or the pseudogene TRBV3-2), the J gene TRBJ1-2; 9 nucleotides align to TRBD1. V lost 6 bases to trimming and J lost 4 bases; unmatched junction nucleotides: 9. The CDR3 has 15 residues. Looked up from germline, CDR1 is LGHDT and CDR2 is YNNKEL (reference sequence). As DNA, the CDR3 is TGTGCCAGCAGTTTATACAGGGGGCTCGGCTATGGCTACACCTTC. Residues: CASSLYRGLGYGYTF.

This chain uses TRBV4-3 with TRBJ2-3; 12 nucleotides line up with TRBD2. V was clipped by 3 bases and J by 4 bases; unmatched bases: 5. The CDR3 spans 16 residues. CDR1 is LGHNA, CDR2 YSLEER, per germline. CDR3 in amino acids: CASSQALAGGSDTQYF. CDR3 in DNA: TGCGCCAGCAGCCAGGCACTAGCGGGAGGATCAGATACGCAGTATTTT.

The chain employs TRBV7-2 and TRBJ1-1, with D perhaps matching TRBD1 (6 bases). The length of the CDR3 is 16 residues. Between the trimmed V and J ends, which lost 0 bases and 1 base, there was a span of 12 bases. Germline-derived CDR1 and CDR2 are SGHTA and FQGNSA. CDR3 sequence (DNA): TGTGCCAGCAGCTTAGCGTCCTCAGGGGCGAACACTGAAGCTTTCTTT. This codes for CASSLASSGANTEAFF.

The CDR3 spells CASSQDLAHPVQPQHF. The CDR3 bases are TGCGCCAGCAGCCAAGATCTGGCACATCCCGTTCAGCCCCAGCATTTT. J is TRBJ1-5 and V is TRBV4-1; D unclear. The CDR3 totals 16 residues. The V gene's germline CDR1 is MGHRA and CDR2 YSYEKL. Trimming removed 0 bases from V and 6 bases from J, with 15 bases in between.

This clone is a singleton in its sample. The V gene is TRBV24-1, the J gene TRBJ2-1; 9 nucleotides agree with TRBD1. The CDR3 sequence is 16 residues long. Germline trimming cut 3 bases from V and 5 bases from J; bases unmatched to any gene: 7. Germline CDR1 is KGHDR and CDR2 is SFDVKD. CDR3 sequence: CATSDQTGGRNNEQFF. Here the CDR3 DNA reads TGTGCCACCAGTGATCAGACAGGGGGTAGGAACAATGAGCAGTTCTTC.

This chain uses TRBV4-3 with TRBJ1-1; no firm D call. The CDR3 has 14 residues. Per the germline V gene, CDR1 is LGHNA and CDR2 is YSLEER. Trimming left V 1 base short and J 0 bases short, with 6 bases between. CDR3 loop: CASSQGVLNTEAFF. Here the CDR3 DNA reads TGCGCCAGCAGCCAAGGAGTCTTGAACACTGAAGCTTTCTTT.

The chain joins TRBV5-4 to TRBJ2-1, with 10 bases lining up with TRBD2. V shed 0 bases, J shed 5 bases, and the junction held 2 bases outside the gene matches. The CDR3 is 15 residues long. Germline CDR1 reads SGHNT; CDR2 reads YYREEE (reference sequence). The CDR3 protein is CASSLELAGNNEQFF. The DNA for the CDR3 is TGTGCCAGCAGCTTGGAACTAGCGGGGAACAATGAGCAGTTCTTC.

The chain couples TRBV5-1 to TRBJ1-3, with 9 bases fitting TRBD1. The germline V gene encodes CDR1 SGHRS and CDR2 YFSETQ. Unmatched junction bases numbered 5, after V lost 4 bases and J lost 0 bases. CDR3 length: 16 residues. CDR3 coding DNA: TGCGCCAGCAGCGGGGACAGGGCGGACTCTGGAAACACCATATATTTT. Amino acids: CASSGDRADSGNTIYF.

The rearrangement joins TRBV5-4 to TRBJ2-3; a possible D gene is TRBD1 (5 bases). Germline lookup yields CDR1 SGHNT and CDR2 YYREEE (reference sequence). There are 13 residues in the CDR3. V was pared by 2 bases and J by 8 bases, with 12 bases between. The CDR3 spells CASSLDWQGTQYF. The CDR3 nucleotides are TGTGCCAGCAGCTTAGACTGGCAGGGTACGCAGTATTTT.

The chain uses TRBV21-1 and TRBJ1-5; the DNA was not compared with TRBD1, the D call given in the table. TRBV21-1 is a pseudogene. The CDR3 loop spans 21 amino acids. DNA for the CDR3: TGTGCCAGCAATAAGTCCCGACAGGGAGGCAATCCGGTAGCAAGCAATCAGCCCCAGCATTTT. Its protein is CASNKSRQGGNPVASNQPQHF.

The chain combines TRBV29-1 with TRBJ1-4; 10 positions agree with TRBD1. This CDR3 has 12 residues. Germline CDR1 SQVTM, CDR2 ANQGSEA. After removal of 6 bases from V and 12 bases from J, the junction contained 7 bases not matched to a gene. CDR3 sequence: CSVVGTGEQLFF. In DNA form, the CDR3 reads TGCAGCGTCGTAGGGACAGGGGAACAACTGTTTTTT.